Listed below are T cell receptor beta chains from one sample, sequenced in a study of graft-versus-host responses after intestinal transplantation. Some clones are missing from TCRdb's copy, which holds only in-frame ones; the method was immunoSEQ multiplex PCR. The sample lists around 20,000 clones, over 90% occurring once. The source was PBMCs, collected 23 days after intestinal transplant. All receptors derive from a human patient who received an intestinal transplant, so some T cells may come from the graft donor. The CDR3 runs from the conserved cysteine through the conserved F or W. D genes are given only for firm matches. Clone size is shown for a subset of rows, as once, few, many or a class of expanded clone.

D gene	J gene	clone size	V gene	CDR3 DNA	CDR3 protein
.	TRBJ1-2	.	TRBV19	TGTGCCAGTAGTATCAGCGGGCTTTATGGCTACACCTTC	CASSISGLYGYTF
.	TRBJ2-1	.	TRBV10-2	TGCGCCAGCAGAGGGGGATGGGGCAATGAGCAGTTCTTC	CASRGGWGNEQFF
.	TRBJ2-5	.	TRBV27	TGTGCCAGCAGTTTAGGCCTCGCACAAGAGACCCAGTACTTC	CASSLGLAQETQYF
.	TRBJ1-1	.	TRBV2	TGTGCCAGCAGTTACGGGACCTACACTGAAGCTTTCTTT	CASSYGTYTEAFF
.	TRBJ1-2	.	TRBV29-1	TGCAGCGTCAAAAGCCCCTTTCCCACATATGGCTACTCCTTC	CSVKSPFPTYGYSF
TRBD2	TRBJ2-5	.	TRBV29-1	TGCAGCGTTGGGGGGACTAGCGGGAGGGCTGAGGAGACCCAGTACTTC	CSVGGTSGRAEETQYF
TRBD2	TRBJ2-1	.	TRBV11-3	TGTGCCAGCAGCTCTAGCGGGACCTCCTACAATGAGCAGTTCTTC	CASSSSGTSYNEQFF
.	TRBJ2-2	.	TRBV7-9	TGTGCCAGCAGCTTATCCGGTACGAACACCGGGGAGCTGTTTTTT	CASSLSGTNTGELFF
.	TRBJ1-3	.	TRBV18	TGTGCCAGCTCAACCCAAAGGACAGTTACATTCTCTGGAAACACCATATATTTT	CASSTQRTVTFSGNTIYF
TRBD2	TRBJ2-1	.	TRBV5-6	TGTGCCAGCAGCGAAGGACTAGCGGGATCAGGCGAGCAGTTCTTC	CASSEGLAGSGEQFF
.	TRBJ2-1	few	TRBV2	TGTGCCAGCAGTGGGGGTAGCGGATCCTACAATGAGCAGTTCTTC	CASSGGSGSYNEQFF
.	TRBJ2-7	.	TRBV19	TGTGCCAGTAGTATTGGCAGCCAAGTGTTCTCCTACGAGCAGTACTTC	CASSIGSQVFSYEQYF
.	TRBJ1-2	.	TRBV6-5	TGTGCCAGCAGCCGTTCCGGGACGGAACTCTATGGCTACACCTTC	CASSRSGTELYGYTF
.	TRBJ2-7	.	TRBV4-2	TGTGCCAGCAGCCAAGGGGGGAAGGGGTCGGTCTCCTACGAGCAGTACTTC	CASSQGGKGSVSYEQYF
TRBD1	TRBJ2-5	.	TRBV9	TGTGCCAGCAGCGTGGGGACAGGGGGGTTCGGCCAAGAGACCCAGTACTTC	CASSVGTGGFGQETQYF
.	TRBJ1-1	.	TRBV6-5	TGTGCCAGCAGCCAGGACCATATCACTGAAGCTTTCTTT	CASSQDHITEAFF
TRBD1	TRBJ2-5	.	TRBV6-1	TGTGCCAGCAGTTCCCATACAGGGGGGAGAGAGACCCAGTACTTC	CASSSHTGGRETQYF
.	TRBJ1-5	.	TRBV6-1	TGTGCCAGCAGTGAACGCGGGGATATTTATCCTCAGCCCCAGCATTTT	CASSERGDIYPQPQHF
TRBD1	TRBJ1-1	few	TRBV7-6	TGTGCCAGCAGCACCCGACAGGGAAGAGTATCTGAAGCTTTCTTT	CASSTRQGRVSEAFF
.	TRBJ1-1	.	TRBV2	TGTGCCAGCGGAGGACGGACCGGACCCACTGAAGCTTTCTTT	CASGGRTGPTEAFF
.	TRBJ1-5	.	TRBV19	TGTGCCAGTAGCCATCAGGGAAATGATCAGCCCCAGCATTTT	CASSHQGNDQPQHF
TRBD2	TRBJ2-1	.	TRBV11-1	TGTGCCAGCAGCTTCACGGTCCTAGCGGCCTCCTCCTACAATGAGCAGTTCTTC	CASSFTVLAASSYNEQFF
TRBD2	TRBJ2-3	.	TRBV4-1	TGCGCCAGCAGCCAAGAAGGTAGCGGGAGCACAGATACGCAGTATTTT	CASSQEGSGSTDTQYF
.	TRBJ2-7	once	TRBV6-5	TGTGCCAGCAGTTACTCGGACACCTGGTACGAGCAGTACTTC	CASSYSDTWYEQYF
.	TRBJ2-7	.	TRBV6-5	TGTGCCAGTGCCCAGGGGCTAGCGTACTCCTACGAGCAGTACTTC	CASAQGLAYSYEQYF
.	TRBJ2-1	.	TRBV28	TGTGCCAGCAGTTCTACAGGTTCCCCCAACAGTGAGCAGTTCTTC	CASSSTGSPNSEQFF
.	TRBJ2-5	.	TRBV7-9	TGTGCCAGCAGCCCCCAGGATGGGCAAGAGACCCAGTACTTC	CASSPQDGQETQYF
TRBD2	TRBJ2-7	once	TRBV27	TGTGCCAGCAGGGGAGAAGCGGGAGGGGCCTACGAGCAGTACTTC	CASRGEAGGAYEQYF
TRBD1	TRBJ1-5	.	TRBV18	TGTGCCAGCTCACTCTCACAGGGGGCTACTAATCAGCCCCAGCATTTT	CASSLSQGATNQPQHF
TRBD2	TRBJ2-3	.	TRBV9	TGTGCCAGCAGCCCGAACCTAGCGGGATTATTGGCAGATACGCAGTATTTT	CASSPNLAGLLADTQYF
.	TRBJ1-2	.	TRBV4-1	TGCGCCAGCAGCCACCCACAGCAGAGACCCTATGGCTACACCTTC	CASSHPQQRPYGYTF
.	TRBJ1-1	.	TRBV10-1	TGCGCCAGCAGTGCCGGAAGGACTGAAGCTTTCTTT	CASSAGRTEAFF
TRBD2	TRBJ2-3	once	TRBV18	TGTGCCAGCTCACCACCGGCGGGAGGGAGCACAGATACGCAGTATTTT	CASSPPAGGSTDTQYF
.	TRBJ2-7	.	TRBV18	TGTGCCAGCTCACCACAAGCGGACGTTACCTACGAGCAGTACTTC	CASSPQADVTYEQYF
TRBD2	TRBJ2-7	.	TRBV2	TGTGCCAGCAGTGATGTGGGGAGAGGGCTAGCGGGAGACGAGCAGTACTTC	CASSDVGRGLAGDEQYF
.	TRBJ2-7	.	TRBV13	TGTGCCAGCAGCTTAGGCCGGGGTTCCTACGAGCAGTACTTC	CASSLGRGSYEQYF
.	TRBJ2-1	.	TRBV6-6	TGTGCCAGCAGTTACAGTATGATGGTGTTCTACAATGAGCAGTTCTTC	CASSYSMMVFYNEQFF
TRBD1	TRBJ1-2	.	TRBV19	TGTGCCAGTAGTTCAGTGTCAACGTCGGAACAGGGGAACTATGGCTACACCTTC	CASSSVSTSEQGNYGYTF
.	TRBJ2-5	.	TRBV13	TGTGCCAGCAGCTCGGCGGAGACCCAGTACTTC	CASSSAETQYF
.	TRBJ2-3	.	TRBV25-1	TGTGCCAGCAGTGAATGGATCGACAATACGCAGTATTTT	CASSEWIDNTQYF
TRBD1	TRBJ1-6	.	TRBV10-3	TGTGCCATCAGTGAACGACAGGGTACGCATTCACCCCTCCACTTT	CAISERQGTHSPLHF
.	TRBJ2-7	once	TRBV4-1	TGCGCCAGCAGCCAAGACCCCCAGACCTACGAGCAGTACTTC	CASSQDPQTYEQYF
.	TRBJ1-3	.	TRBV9	TGTGCCAGCAGCCCCGGACCCTACTCTGGAAACACCATATATTTT	CASSPGPYSGNTIYF
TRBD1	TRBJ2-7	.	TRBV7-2	TGTGCCAGCAGCTTAGCCCGCAGGGGGCTCGGATACGAGCAGTACTTC	CASSLARRGLGYEQYF
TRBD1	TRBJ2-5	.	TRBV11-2	TGTGCCAGCAGCCAAACCGGGACAGGGTTTGGAGAGACCCAGTACTTC	CASSQTGTGFGETQYF
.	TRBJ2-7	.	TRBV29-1	TGCAGCGTGCGGGACGGATCCTACGAGCAGTACTTC	CSVRDGSYEQYF
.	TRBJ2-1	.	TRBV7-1	TGTGCCAGCAGCTTAGCCCACGATGAGCAGTTCTTC	CASSLAHDEQFF
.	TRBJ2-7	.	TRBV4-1	TGCGCCAGCAGCCAAGATGGGCTAGCTCCCCCGTGGGGGGACGAGCAGTACTTC	CASSQDGLAPPWGDEQYF
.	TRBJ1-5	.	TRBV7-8	TGTGCCAGCAGCCTTCAGGGAGGGCATCAGCCCCAGCATTTT	CASSLQGGHQPQHF
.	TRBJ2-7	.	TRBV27	TGTGCCAGCAGTTTATCGGTCCAGGACGAGCAGTACTTC	CASSLSVQDEQYF
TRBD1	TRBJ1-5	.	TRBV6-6	TGTGCCAGCAGTTCCCGGACAGGTAGCAATCAGCCCCAGCATTTT	CASSSRTGSNQPQHF
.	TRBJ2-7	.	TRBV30	TGTGCCTGCCAGACCGGGGGCTACGAGCAGTACTTC	CACQTGGYEQYF
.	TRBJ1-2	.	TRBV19	TGTGCCAGTAGTACAGTTTATGGCTACACCTTC	CASSTVYGYTF
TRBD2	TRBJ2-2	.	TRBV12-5	TGTGCTAGTGGTTTGGTACTAGCGCCCGGGGAGCTGTTTTTT	CASGLVLAPGELFF
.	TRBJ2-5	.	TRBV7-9	TGTGCCAGCAGCTTACCTACGGGAGCAGAGACCCAGTACTTC	CASSLPTGAETQYF
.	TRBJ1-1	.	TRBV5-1	TGCGCCAGCAGCCTAAAGAACGCAGGGGTCATGAACACTGAAGCTTTCTTT	CASSLKNAGVMNTEAFF
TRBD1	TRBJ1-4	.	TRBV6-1	TGTGCCAGCAGCGAACAGGGGGCGATTAATGAAAAACTGTTTTTT	CASSEQGAINEKLFF